Sequencing of this T cell receptor (beta chain) was carried out in a study of T-cell reconstitution after alpha-beta-depleted transplantation in children. Unique molecular identifiers were incorporated into the prepared TCRbeta library. TCRdb analysed the PCR reads with MiXCR anew, one entry per CDR3 protein. Of a few hundred thousand distinct CDR3 sequences listed, about a tenth are singletons. The CDR3 length is 12 residues. The V and J ends lost 7 bases and 4 bases respectively, with 9 bases between them. The chain links TRBV12-3 or TRBV12-4 to TRBJ2-3; D not resolved. This specimen was PBMCs from the stem cell graft donor, taken from the stem cell graft. This clonotype was sampled from a human donor who donated a stem cell graft to a child with acute myeloid leukemia. CDR3 nucleotide sequence: TGTGCCAGCATCAAATTGCCAGATACGCAGTATTTT. It encodes CASIKLPDTQYF.